The clone carrying this TCR beta chain was counted at least ten times. Its antigen is not identified. The V end lost 2 bases, the J end lost 5 bases, and 12 bases lay between the germline ends. The CDR3 runs 15 residues. Looked up from germline, CDR1 is ENHRY and CDR2 is SYGVKD. This specimen comes from a study of T cells in Graves' hyperthyroidism and ophthalmopathy. Study observations and caveats: Ophthalmopathy and stable hyperthyroidism were separated by a 13 V-J model. Appearing also in blood were most of the thyroid clonotypes expanded above 0.001.

RNA transcripts provided the source from which TCR beta CDR3 regions were amplified. The study used the HTBI primer set for a first-round RT-PCR of the TCR CDR3. Via MiXCR, TCRdb re-called the multiplex PCR reads, giving one row per CDR3 protein. The sample holds approximately 510,000 distinct CDR3 sequences, 46% seen once. The sample consisted of peripheral blood or thyroid tissue (not recorded which). The chain links TRBV10-3 to TRBJ2-2; the D gene is possibly TRBD2 (6 bases). This clonotype was obtained from an adult woman with Graves' disease, either hyperthyroidism or ophthalmopathy (not recorded which). The DNA for the CDR3 is TGTGCCATCAGTGAGGGGGGAGGCCCAACCGGGGAGCTGTTTTTT. Protein product: CAISEGGGPTGELFF.